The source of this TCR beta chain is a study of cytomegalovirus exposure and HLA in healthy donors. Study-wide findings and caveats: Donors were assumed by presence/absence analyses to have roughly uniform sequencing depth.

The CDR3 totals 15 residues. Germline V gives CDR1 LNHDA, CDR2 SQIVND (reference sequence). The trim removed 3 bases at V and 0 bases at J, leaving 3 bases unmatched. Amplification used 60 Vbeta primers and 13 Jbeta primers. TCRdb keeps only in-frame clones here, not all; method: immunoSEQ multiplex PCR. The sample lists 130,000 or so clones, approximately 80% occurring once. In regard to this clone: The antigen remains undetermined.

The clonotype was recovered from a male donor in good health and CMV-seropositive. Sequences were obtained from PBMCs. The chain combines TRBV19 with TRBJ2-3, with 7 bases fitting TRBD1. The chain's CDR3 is CASSIDRVSTDTQYF. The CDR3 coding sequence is TGTGCCAGTAGTATCGACAGGGTTAGCACAGATACGCAGTATTTT.